The rows below give T cell receptor beta chains drawn from one sample of a study of T-cell memory formation after mild COVID-19. Via MiXCR, TCRdb re-called the 5' RACE reads, giving one row per CDR3 protein. The sample holds just over 60,000 distinct CDR3 sequences, about a tenth seen once. The sample was PBMCs or a T cell subset sorted from them (not recorded which). These receptors all stem from a man younger than 30 who had mild COVID-19 (a few samples of this study predate the infection). Cell type and time point are not known. The CDR3 runs from the conserved cysteine through the conserved F or W. The D gene is left open where the match is weak. Clone size is not always given. Where it is, it says once, few, many or a class for expanded clones.

J gene: TRBJ2-1
V gene: TRBV3-1
D gene: -
clone size: many
CDR3 protein: CASSQRWNEQFF
CDR3 DNA: TGTGCCAGCAGCCAGAGGTGGAATGAGCAGTTCTTC

J gene: TRBJ1-5
V gene: TRBV20-1
D gene: TRBD1
clone size: -
CDR3 protein: CSSMGTGDNQPQHF
CDR3 DNA: TGCAGTTCCATGGGGACAGGGGATAATCAGCCCCAGCATTTT

J gene: TRBJ1-2
V gene: TRBV12-3/TRBV12-4
D gene: -
clone size: few
CDR3 protein: CASSLPAAPRGYTF
CDR3 DNA: TGTGCCAGCAGTTTGCCCGCGGCGCCCAGGGGCTACACCTTC

J gene: TRBJ1-2
V gene: TRBV7-2
D gene: -
clone size: few
CDR3 protein: CASSLQRGVNYGYTF
CDR3 DNA: TGTGCCAGCAGCTTACAAAGGGGAGTTAACTATGGCTACACCTTC

J gene: TRBJ1-1
V gene: TRBV18
D gene: -
clone size: -
CDR3 protein: CASSGAQGRTEAFF
CDR3 DNA: TGTGCCAGCTCAGGGGCACAGGGAAGGACTGAAGCTTTCTTT

J gene: TRBJ1-1
V gene: TRBV7-2
D gene: -
clone size: -
CDR3 protein: CASSFQGWDTEAFF
CDR3 DNA: TGTGCCAGCAGCTTCCAGGGTTGGGACACTGAAGCTTTCTTT

J gene: TRBJ2-3
V gene: TRBV7-9
D gene: -
clone size: few
CDR3 protein: CASSLGTYGTDTQYF
CDR3 DNA: TGTGCCAGCAGCCTAGGGACCTATGGCACAGATACGCAGTATTTT

J gene: TRBJ1-2
V gene: TRBV6-2/TRBV6-3
D gene: -
clone size: -
CDR3 protein: CASKQGPNYGYTF
CDR3 DNA: TGTGCCAGCAAACAAGGCCCTAACTATGGCTACACCTTC

J gene: TRBJ2-1
V gene: TRBV4-3
D gene: -
clone size: -
CDR3 protein: CASSMVGGGTYNEQFF
CDR3 DNA: TGCGCCAGCAGCATGGTGGGGGGAGGCACCTACAATGAGCAGTTCTTC

J gene: TRBJ2-7
V gene: TRBV9
D gene: -
clone size: many
CDR3 protein: CASSVGAGGTYEQYF
CDR3 DNA: TGTGCCAGCAGCGTAGGAGCGGGCGGAACCTACGAGCAGTACTTC

J gene: TRBJ1-5
V gene: TRBV20-1
D gene: -
clone size: -
CDR3 protein: CSALTHGQPQHF
CDR3 DNA: TGCAGTGCGCTTACACACGGCCAGCCCCAGCATTTT

J gene: TRBJ1-6
V gene: TRBV9
D gene: -
clone size: -
CDR3 protein: CASSESSYNSPLHF
CDR3 DNA: TGTGCCAGCAGCGAAAGCTCCTATAATTCACCCCTCCACTTT

J gene: TRBJ2-1
V gene: TRBV4-3
D gene: -
clone size: many
CDR3 protein: CASSQGTSSYNEQFF
CDR3 DNA: TGCGCCAGCAGCCAAGGCACGAGCTCCTACAATGAGCAGTTCTTC

J gene: TRBJ2-4
V gene: TRBV5-1
D gene: -
clone size: -
CDR3 protein: CASSLFSQGNIQYF
CDR3 DNA: TGCGCCAGCAGCTTGTTCTCTCAGGGAAACATTCAGTACTTC

J gene: TRBJ1-1
V gene: TRBV6-6
D gene: -
clone size: -
CDR3 protein: CASRKKNTEAFF
CDR3 DNA: TGTGCCAGCAGGAAGAAGAACACTGAAGCTTTCTTT

J gene: TRBJ2-1
V gene: TRBV4-3
D gene: -
clone size: many
CDR3 protein: CASTPTAGSSYNEQFF
CDR3 DNA: TGCGCCAGCACCCCCACGGCGGGTAGCTCCTACAATGAGCAGTTCTTC

J gene: TRBJ2-3
V gene: TRBV2
D gene: -
clone size: -
CDR3 protein: CASARRVEDTQYF
CDR3 DNA: TGTGCCAGCGCGCGGAGGGTGGAAGATACGCAGTATTTT

J gene: TRBJ1-3
V gene: TRBV12-3/TRBV12-4
D gene: -
clone size: many
CDR3 protein: CASSPRRTLGSSGNTIYF
CDR3 DNA: TGTGCCAGCAGTCCCAGGCGAACATTGGGGAGCTCTGGAAACACCATATATTTT

J gene: TRBJ1-2
V gene: TRBV5-6
D gene: -
clone size: few
CDR3 protein: CASSPITGNYGYTF
CDR3 DNA: TGTGCCAGCAGCCCCATAACAGGAAACTATGGCTACACCTTC

J gene: TRBJ1-5
V gene: TRBV6-1
D gene: -
clone size: many
CDR3 protein: CASSPRRVPDQPQHF
CDR3 DNA: TGTGCCAGCAGTCCCCGGAGGGTCCCCGATCAGCCCCAGCATTTT

J gene: TRBJ2-5
V gene: TRBV6-5
D gene: TRBD2
clone size: few
CDR3 protein: CASSSYSGRHQETQYF
CDR3 DNA: TGTGCCAGCAGCTCGTATAGCGGGAGGCACCAAGAGACCCAGTACTTC

J gene: TRBJ2-3
V gene: TRBV5-1
D gene: TRBD1
clone size: -
CDR3 protein: CASSLAGQGPLDTQYF
CDR3 DNA: TGCGCCAGCAGCTTGGCGGGACAGGGGCCACTGGATACGCAGTATTTT

J gene: TRBJ2-3
V gene: TRBV5-1
D gene: TRBD2
clone size: -
CDR3 protein: CASSFASGGNTDTQYF
CDR3 DNA: TGCGCCAGCAGCTTCGCTAGCGGGGGCAACACAGATACGCAGTATTTT

J gene: TRBJ1-3
V gene: TRBV7-9
D gene: -
clone size: -
CDR3 protein: CASSDVGSRGNTIYF
CDR3 DNA: TGTGCCAGCAGCGACGTGGGGAGCCGGGGAAACACCATATATTTT

J gene: TRBJ2-5
V gene: TRBV6-5
D gene: -
clone size: -
CDR3 protein: CASSYSTVRGTQYF
CDR3 DNA: TGTGCCAGCAGTTACTCGACGGTTCGGGGGACCCAGTACTTC

J gene: TRBJ1-5
V gene: TRBV20-1
D gene: -
clone size: -
CDR3 protein: CSARVRGLGSAQHF
CDR3 DNA: TGCAGTGCTAGAGTAAGGGGCCTAGGATCGGCCCAGCATTTT

J gene: TRBJ1-2
V gene: TRBV3-1
D gene: -
clone size: once
CDR3 protein: CASSHRFKGDYGYTF
CDR3 DNA: TGTGCCAGCAGCCACCGTTTTAAGGGGGACTATGGCTACACCTTC

J gene: TRBJ2-7
V gene: TRBV4-2
D gene: -
clone size: -
CDR3 protein: CASSQEDSFNEQYF
CDR3 DNA: TGTGCCAGCAGCCAGGAGGACAGTTTCAACGAGCAGTACTTC

J gene: TRBJ2-3
V gene: TRBV27
D gene: TRBD1
clone size: many
CDR3 protein: CASSLTPGQGARDTQYF
CDR3 DNA: TGTGCCAGCAGTTTAACCCCGGGACAGGGGGCGCGAGATACGCAGTATTTT

J gene: TRBJ1-4
V gene: TRBV5-1
D gene: -
clone size: few
CDR3 protein: CASSLTGTNEKLFF
CDR3 DNA: TGCGCCAGCAGCTTGACAGGAACTAATGAAAAACTGTTTTTT

J gene: TRBJ1-1
V gene: TRBV12-3/TRBV12-4
D gene: -
clone size: -
CDR3 protein: CASSLLNGEAFF
CDR3 DNA: TGTGCCAGCAGTTTATTAAATGGTGAAGCTTTCTTT

J gene: TRBJ2-5
V gene: TRBV5-1
D gene: -
clone size: -
CDR3 protein: CASIRFKAGKETQYF
CDR3 DNA: TGCGCCAGCATTAGGTTTAAGGCGGGAAAAGAGACCCAGTACTTC